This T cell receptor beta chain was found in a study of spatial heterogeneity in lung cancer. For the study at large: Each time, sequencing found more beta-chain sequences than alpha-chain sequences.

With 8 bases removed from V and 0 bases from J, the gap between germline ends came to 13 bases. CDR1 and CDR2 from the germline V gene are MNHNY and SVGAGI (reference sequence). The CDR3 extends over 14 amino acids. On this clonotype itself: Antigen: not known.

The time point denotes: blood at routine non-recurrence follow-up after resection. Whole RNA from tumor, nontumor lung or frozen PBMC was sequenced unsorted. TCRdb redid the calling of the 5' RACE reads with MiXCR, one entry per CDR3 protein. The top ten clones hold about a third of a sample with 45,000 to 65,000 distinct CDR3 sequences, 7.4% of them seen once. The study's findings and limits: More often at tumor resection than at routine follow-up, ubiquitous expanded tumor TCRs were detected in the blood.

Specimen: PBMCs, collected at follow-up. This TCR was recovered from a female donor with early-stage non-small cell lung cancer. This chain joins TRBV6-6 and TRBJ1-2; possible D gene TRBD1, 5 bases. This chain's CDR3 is CASRGTASNYGYTF. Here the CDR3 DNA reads TGTGCCAGCCGGGGCACCGCTTCTAACTATGGCTACACCTTC.